This T cell receptor (beta chain) was sequenced during a study of siplizumab effects on memory and regulatory T cells. This clone is a singleton in its sample. In germline, CDR1 is MGHRA, CDR2 YSYEKL. V was trimmed by 0 bases and J by 8 bases, leaving 14 bases between them. The CDR3 extends over 15 amino acids. The protocol was immunoSEQ multiplex PCR, while the TCRdb copy is restricted to in-frame clones and leaves out a portion. This repertoire shows approximately 94,000 clones, over 85% found once; its top ten account for 5% to 7%. The TCR originated in a human donor in good health. The source material was CD8+ T cells sorted from blood. The V call is TRBV4-1, the J call TRBJ2-1; D may be TRBD2 (5 bases). CDR3 region: CASSQEGVAWDEQFF. CDR3 in DNA: TGCGCCAGCAGCCAAGAAGGAGTAGCGTGGGATGAGCAGTTCTTC.